This T cell receptor (beta chain) was recovered during a study of T-cell memory formation after mild COVID-19 (dated by TCRdb to the early 2020s). At the level of the whole study: TCR sequence clusters from the two donors were found to be largely donor specific. Longitudinal TCRalpha and TCRbeta repertoire sequencing tracked T-cell clones expanding and contracting after mild COVID-19 in two donors. Two young, previously healthy adult volunteers, one female and one male, were included in the cohort. Results the study describes overall, beyond this receptor: Some responding clones were found in pre-infection memory, which suggests that pre-existing cross-reactive memory T cells took part in the SARS-CoV-2 response. SARS-CoV-2 specificity of the second-wave clones peaking on day 37 was not confirmed. Balanced CD4/CD8 phenotypes were observed for clones contracting from day 15 to 85, whereas a bias towards CD4+ was observed for a second wave of clones expanding from day 15 to 37. The study covered only a couple of mild cases, and larger cohorts including severe cases with pre-infection samples were considered necessary. Contracting CD4+ clones were found mainly in CM and EM memory subsets, while CD8+ clones were enriched in EMRA.

Data came from an Illumina NovaSeq 6000. TCRalpha and TCRbeta cDNA libraries were constructed by 5'RACE with constant-segment primers, with sample barcodes and unique molecular identifiers being introduced. RNA was extracted from every sample with Trizol reagent. Libraries were amplified in two PCR steps, with a second sample barcode and Illumina TruSeq adapters added in the second step. Libraries were sequenced on an Illumina NovaSeq with 2 x 150 bp paired-end reads. On the authors' methods: Demultiplexing of reads and collapsing into UMI-guided consensus sequences were performed with migec v1.2.7. Using mixcr v2.1.11, UMI consensuses were aligned to TRA and TRB V and J templates and then assembled into clonotypes. Clonotypes were classified as expanded or contracted when called significant by both edgeR and NoisET, with noise models trained on biological replicates. For edgeR calls, the cutoffs were a false discovery rate-adjusted p below 0.01 and a log2 fold-change threshold of 1. As an exploratory analysis of dynamics, PCA with hierarchical clustering was applied to max-normalized trajectories of the 1000 most abundant clonotypes. Separately sequenced CD4+ and CD8+ repertoires were used to assign the CD4 or CD8 phenotype of responding clones. The raw public data were reprocessed by TCRdb itself: fastp quality trimming at Q25, MiXCR clonotype calling, in-frame beta chains only. Each entry merges the rows of one CDR3 protein and shows their most common DNA and genes. Here the V and J calls rest on TCRdb's processing, not on the authors' analysis. The sample has more than 120,000 distinct CDR3 sequences on record, 15% to 20% of them singletons. The ten largest clonotypes hold about 2% of the sample.

At the junction V is shortened by 1 base and J by 7 bases; bases outside the gene matches: 13. CDR1 and CDR2, looked up from the germline V gene, are LGHNA and YSLEER. The CDR3, from cysteine to phenylalanine, totals 18 residues. CDR3 DNA only is kept here, 54 bases in frame from base 1. Ficoll-Paque density gradient centrifugation was used to isolate PBMCs. This clonotype turned up a few times. Its recognized antigen is unknown. No base quality values were provided; no much bigger clone lies one nucleotide off. Material: PBMCs or a T cell subset sorted from them (not recorded which). The chain couples TRBV4-3 to TRBJ2-1, with TRBD2 matching 10 junction bases. This TCR was sampled from an adult woman who had mild COVID-19 (a few samples of this study predate the infection). The sample titles of this study are shuffled in the database, so cell type and time point are left out; the donor was told from shared clones. The nucleotide sequence is given as TGCGCCAGCAGCCAAGCGGGAAAGGGTCTAGCGGGAGAGAATGAGCAGTTCTTC. It codes for CASSQAGKGLAGENEQFF.